The 32 T cell receptor beta chains below come from one sample, sequenced in a study of CD8 T cells in Susac syndrome. Random hexamers served to reverse transcribe roughly 0.45 to 1 ug RNA. TCRdb reprocessed the immunoSEQ multiplex PCR reads with MiXCR, giving one entry per CDR3 protein. The sample carries approximately 190,000 distinct CDR3 sequences, roughly 92% recorded once. Input material: CD4+ T cells from PBMCs. These receptors were collected from a human donor in good health.

The rearrangement uses TRBV5-1 and TRBJ1-2; D gene uncertain. Trimming stripped 0 bases from V and 13 bases from J, with 16 bases between. The CDR3 runs to 13 residues. Germline assignment: CDR1 SGHRS and CDR2 YFSETQ. In DNA, the CDR3 is TGCGCCAGCAGCTTGGCCGGGGTAGTACCTTCCACCTTC. Translating it yields CASSLAGVVPSTF.

This clonotype is a singleton in its sample. This chain connects TRBV4-3 to TRBJ2-2, with 15 bases lining up with TRBD2. CDR1 LGHNA and CDR2 YSLEER come from the germline V gene. The CDR3 sequence is 16 residues long. Trimming removed 5 bases from V and 6 bases from J; junction bases left unmatched: 4. CDR3 nucleotides: TGCGCCAGCAGCTCATGGACTAGCGGGGGGGCCGGGGAGCTGTTTTTT. Translation: CASSSWTSGGAGELFF.

This chain links TRBV28 with TRBJ2-2; 8 bases are shared with TRBD2. In germline, CDR1 is MDHEN, CDR2 SYDVKM. The CDR3 is 16 residues long. V shed 9 bases, J shed 2 bases, and the junction held 11 bases outside the gene matches. The CDR3 region is CASSPPLAGNTGELFF. The CDR3 DNA reads as TGTGCCAGTTCTCCCCCCCTAGCGGGTAACACCGGGGAGCTGTTTTTT.

The chain joins TRBV6-2 or TRBV6-3 to TRBJ1-5; D might be TRBD1 (5 bases). V was shortened by 2 bases and J by 4 bases, with 12 bases between the two germline ends. Germline-derived CDR1 and CDR2 are MNHEY and SVGEGT. The CDR3 is made up of 15 amino acids. CDR3 in amino acids: CASSYNLGPNQPQHF. CDR3 in DNA: TGTGCCAGCAGTTACAATCTGGGACCGAATCAGCCCCAGCATTTT.

This chain links TRBV19 with TRBJ1-5; TRBD1 agrees at 7 bases. CDR3 length: 13 residues. Germline V gene data show CDR1 as LNHDA and CDR2 as SQIVND (reference sequence). J lost 7 bases, V lost 6 bases, and 6 bases had no gene match. Written as DNA, the CDR3 is TGTGCCAGTAGCGAGGGGGCTGAACAGCCCCAGCATTTT. Translating it yields CASSEGAEQPQHF.

The chain employs TRBV20-1 and TRBJ2-5, with D maybe TRBD2 (5 bases). The CDR3 is made up of 13 amino acids. The V gene's germline CDR1 is DFQATT and CDR2 SNEGSKA (reference sequence). Between the trimmed V and J ends, which lost 2 bases and 5 bases, there was a span of 12 bases. The CDR3 nucleotides are TGCAGTGCTAGAAGGCTCCCGGGGGAGACCCAGTACTTC. As protein: CSARRLPGETQYF.

This chain links TRBV23-1 with TRBJ1-2; the D is unclear. TRBV23-1 is known as an ORF, though its function is uncertain. The CDR3 runs 15 residues. V was shortened by 0 bases and J by 6 bases, with 14 bases between the two germline ends. DNA for the CDR3: TGCGCCAGCAGTCAATCCCTGGGTTTCGGGGATGGCTACACCTTC. Its protein is CASSQSLGFGDGYTF.

This clonotype has a single count. V usage is TRBV12-3 or TRBV12-4 and J usage is TRBJ1-5; D is possibly TRBD1 (5 bases). V lost 6 bases and J lost 0, with 12 bases in between. This CDR3 contains 15 residues. This CDR3 is CASSPDGHSNQPQHF. The CDR3 DNA reads as TGTGCCAGCAGCCCAGACGGACATAGCAATCAGCCCCAGCATTTT.

This CDR3 reads CASSSSGGITGELFF. For the CDR3, the DNA is TGTGCCAGCAGCTCCAGCGGGGGGATCACCGGGGAGCTGTTTTTT. The rearrangement uses TRBV7-3 and TRBJ2-2, with 9 bases aligning to TRBD2. The CDR3 is made up of 15 amino acids. Germline loops: CDR1 SGHTA, CDR2 FQGTGA. The V gene end was trimmed by 4 bases and the J gene end by 4 bases; junction bases not matched to a gene: 4.

This rearrangement joins TRBV19 to TRBJ2-5, with a tentative D call TRBD2 (6 bases). Trimming removed 7 bases at V and 6 bases at J, with 12 bases between. The CDR3 is made up of 12 amino acids. The germline V gene encodes CDR1 LNHDA and CDR2 SQIVND (reference sequence). DNA of the CDR3: TGTGCCAGTATGGGGAGGCCTAAGACCCAGTACTTC. It yields the protein CASMGRPKTQYF.

The rearrangement links TRBV4-3 to TRBJ2-2; D gene ambiguous. Trimming pared 7 bases from V and 1 base from J, leaving 4 bases between. CDR1 is LGHNA, CDR2 YSLEER, per germline. The CDR3 covers 12 residues. The CDR3 DNA is TGCGCCAGCAAAGGGAACACCGGGGAGCTGTTTTTT. Its protein product is CASKGNTGELFF.

The chain's CDR3 is CATSDLGQGIGELFF. CDR3 sequence (DNA): TGTGCCACCAGTGATCTCGGACAGGGCATCGGGGAGCTGTTTTTT. This sequence joins TRBV24-1 and TRBJ2-2, with TRBD1 identical over 8 bases. Germline lookup yields CDR1 KGHDR and CDR2 SFDVKD. Trimming cost V 3 bases and J 7 bases; bases outside gene matches: 6. The CDR3 contains 15 residues.

V gene TRBV28 combines with J gene TRBJ2-3; TRBD1 agrees at 11 bases. Per germline, CDR1 MDHEN and CDR2 SYDVKM. V was clipped by 5 bases and J by 3 bases; unmatched bases: 7. This CDR3 contains 16 residues. The CDR3 here is CASSLTGTGGTDTQYF. For the CDR3, the DNA is TGTGCCAGCAGTCTCACCGGGACAGGGGGAACAGATACGCAGTATTTT.

The chain is built from TRBV11-2 and TRBJ1-3, with D uncertain. Trimming removed 3 bases at V and 8 bases at J, with 5 bases between. This CDR3 comprises 11 residues. Germline-derived CDR1 and CDR2 are SGHAT and FQNNGV. As DNA, the CDR3 is TGTGCCAGCAGCTTCGGGGACACCATATATTTT. It encodes CASSFGDTIYF.

V usage is TRBV7-8 and J usage is TRBJ1-5; 9 positions match TRBD1. V was clipped by 4 bases and J by 2 bases; unmatched bases: 6. The germline V gene encodes CDR1 SGHVS and CDR2 FQNEAQ. CDR3 length: 16 amino acids. The CDR3 here is CASSSGQGGGNQPQHF. CDR3 bases: TGTGCCAGCAGCTCGGGACAGGGCGGCGGCAATCAGCCCCAGCATTTT.

This clonotype was detected only a few times. This chain links TRBV29-1 with TRBJ2-2, with D unresolved. The ends were cut back, 0 bases at V and 5 bases at J, with 10 bases in the middle. CDR3 size: 14 residues. CDR1 is SQVTM and CDR2 is ANQGSEA in the germline V gene. The CDR3 loop reads CSVEDLRLTGELFF. CDR3 coding DNA: TGCAGCGTTGAAGATCTTAGGTTAACCGGGGAGCTGTTTTTT.

The genes are TRBV20-1 and TRBJ2-7; a weak D match, TRBD2 (5 bases). In germline, CDR1 is DFQATT, CDR2 SNEGSKA (reference sequence). The CDR3 covers 12 residues. V gave up 3 bases and J gave up 4 bases, with 10 bases separating them. This chain's CDR3 is CSASPGVYEQYF. CDR3 nucleotide sequence: TGCAGTGCTAGTCCCGGGGTGTACGAGCAGTACTTC.

This chain links TRBV3-1 with TRBJ2-1; 9 bases fit TRBD2. The J segment lost 7 bases and the V segment lost 4 bases, leaving 11 bases of the junction unmatched. CDR3 length: 16 amino acids. Germline CDR1 is LGHDT and CDR2 is YNNKEL (reference sequence). For the CDR3, the DNA is TGTGCCAGCAGCCCTCTGGGTCTGGCGGGGGGGAATGAGCAGTTCTTC. Translating gives CASSPLGLAGGNEQFF.

The CDR3 protein is CASSATVRETQYF. The CDR3 DNA reads as TGTGCCAGCAGCGCGACAGTGAGGGAGACCCAGTACTTC. The chain combines TRBV9 with TRBJ2-5; perhaps TRBD1 as D (5 bases). Trimming removed 3 bases from V and 5 bases from J, with 11 bases in between. The CDR3 is 13 residues long. The germline V gene has CDR1 SGDLS and CDR2 YYNGEE. The full variable domain, rest sourced from reference TRBV9 and TRBJ2-5, is DSGVTQTPKHLITATGQRVTLRCSPRSGDLSVYWYQQSLDQGLQFLIQYYNGEERAKGNILERFSAQQFPDLHSELNLSSLELGDSALYFCASSATVRETQYFGPGTRLLVL.

The chain is built from TRBV12-3 or TRBV12-4 and TRBJ1-2; possible D gene TRBD1, 6 bases. Trimming took off 5 bases at V and 4 bases at J, with 11 bases between the two ends. The CDR3 contains 13 residues. The CDR3 DNA reads as TGTGCCAGCAGTGTACAGGGTCCCTATGGCTACACCTTC. Translating it yields CASSVQGPYGYTF.

This chain links TRBV30 with TRBJ2-2, with 7 positions matching TRBD2. This CDR3 spans 12 amino acids. The ends lost 8 bases at V and 5 bases at J; junction bases unmatched: 5. Germline-derived CDR1 and CDR2 are GTSNPN and SVGIG (reference sequence). The CDR3 nucleotides are TGTGCCCGGGGGGTACGGACCGGGGAGCTGTTTTTT. The encoded protein is CARGVRTGELFF.

The chain employs TRBV28 and TRBJ1-2, with 7 bases fitting TRBD1. Trimming at V came to 7 bases and at J to 8 bases, leaving 7 bases not matched to a gene. Per the germline V gene, CDR1 is MDHEN and CDR2 is SYDVKM. The CDR3 spans 12 residues. The CDR3 loop reads CASIDRAEGYTF. The CDR3 DNA reads as TGTGCCAGCATTGACAGGGCCGAAGGCTACACCTTC.

V is TRBV14 and J is TRBJ2-7, with a possible D match to TRBD2 (6 bases). The V gene's germline CDR1 is SGHDN and CDR2 FVKESK. Between the trimmed V and J ends, which lost 0 bases and 4 bases, there was a span of 16 bases. The CDR3 is 16 residues long. The CDR3 DNA reads as TGTGCCAGCAGCCAAGAAAGCGGGTTCATCCAGTACGAGCAGTACGTC. Protein: CASSQESGFIQYEQYV.

The table lists this clonotype with a few counts. V is TRBV29-1 and J is TRBJ2-7, with D tentatively TRBD1 (6 bases). The CDR3 loop spans 12 amino acids. Germline CDR1 SQVTM, CDR2 ANQGSEA. Trimming shortened V by 8 bases and J by 5 bases, and 16 bases separated the two germline ends. The CDR3 loop reads CSTGLSNHEQYF. As DNA, the CDR3 is TGCAGCACAGGGTTAAGCAATCACGAGCAGTACTTC.

The table lists this clonotype with a few counts. The chain is built from TRBV19 and TRBJ2-5; 7 nucleotides agree with TRBD1. Germline V CDR1 and CDR2: LNHDA, SQIVND (reference sequence). CDR3 length: 16 amino acids. J was trimmed by 2 bases and V by 1 base; bases with no gene match: 7. CDR3 loop: CASSIGGTVLQETQYF. For the CDR3, the DNA is TGTGCCAGTAGTATAGGAGGGACAGTCTTACAAGAGACCCAGTACTTC.

The chain uses TRBV30 and TRBJ1-6; 9 bases are a match to TRBD1. This CDR3 region has 14 residues. V gave up 6 bases and J gave up 7 bases; unmatched junction bases: 7. Per the germline V gene, CDR1 is GTSNPN and CDR2 is SVGIG (reference sequence). The CDR3 DNA sequence: TGTGCCTGTTCACAGGGGGCATGGAATTCACCCCTCCACTTT. This translates into CACSQGAWNSPLHF.

The chain is built from TRBV19 and TRBJ2-4; D is uncertain. Germline-derived CDR1 and CDR2 are LNHDA and SQIVND (reference sequence). The CDR3 consists of 13 residues. Trimming cost V 0 bases and J 5 bases, with 5 bases left between them. The CDR3 DNA is TGTGCCAGTAGTATAGATGCCCAAAACATTCAGTACTTC. Its protein product is CASSIDAQNIQYF. Looking up the rest from reference TRBV19 and TRBJ2-4 gives the full variable domain: DGGITQSPKYLFRKEGQNVTLSCEQNLNHDAMYWYRQDPGQGLRLIYYSQIVNDFQKGDIAEGYSVSREKKESFPLTVTSAQKNPTAFYLCASSIDAQNIQYFGAGTRLSVL.

This clonotype was recorded a few times. The chain employs TRBV6-1 and TRBJ1-3; D ambiguous. V was pared by 5 bases and J by 8 bases, with 10 bases between. CDR3 length: 12 residues. The V gene's germline CDR1 is MNHNS and CDR2 SASEGT. The CDR3 is CASSSYRDTIYF. CDR3 coding DNA: TGTGCCAGCAGTTCCTATCGGGACACCATATATTTT.

The CDR3: CSVALREGETQYF. CDR3 coding DNA: TGCAGCGTTGCCCTAAGGGAGGGAGAGACCCAGTACTTC. The chain has TRBV29-1 and TRBJ2-5, with 7 bases that match TRBD2. V was clipped by 4 bases and J by 4 bases; unmatched bases: 6. Germline lookup yields CDR1 SQVTM and CDR2 ANQGSEA. The CDR3 is 13 residues long.

This clonotype was detected once. The V and J genes are TRBV15 and TRBJ2-7; 7 bases agree with TRBD1. Trimming at V came to 5 bases and at J to 1 base, leaving 5 bases not matched to a gene. This CDR3 comprises 14 residues. Germline CDR1 LNHNV, CDR2 YYDKDF (reference sequence). In DNA form, the CDR3 reads TGTGCCACCAGCCAAGACAGGGTTTCCTACGAGCAGTACGTC. Its protein product is CATSQDRVSYEQYV.

This chain links TRBV6-2 or TRBV6-3 with TRBJ1-2, with a possible D match to TRBD1 (6 bases). Germline V CDR1 and CDR2: MNHEY, SVGEGT. This CDR3 comprises 16 residues. Trimming shortened V by 2 bases and J by 8 bases, and 21 bases separated the two germline ends. CDR3 protein: CASSYPMTGAKEGYTF. The CDR3 coding sequence is TGTGCCAGCAGTTACCCAATGACAGGCGCAAAGGAAGGCTACACCTTC.

The DNA for the CDR3 is TGTGCCAGCAGCCAAGATTTCGGAGAAGCTTTCTTT. This encodes CASSQDFGEAFF. J is TRBJ1-1 and V is TRBV3-1; the D is unclear. Trimming took 0 bases from V and 8 from J, leaving 7 bases between them. Per the germline V gene, CDR1 is LGHDT and CDR2 is YNNKEL (reference sequence). The CDR3 has 12 amino acids.